This T cell receptor (beta chain) is from a study of T cell responses to AZD1222 COVID-19 vaccine. Trimming took off 7 bases at V and 7 bases at J, with 15 bases between the two ends. CDR3 length: 12 amino acids. Germline V gene data show CDR1 as SGHRS and CDR2 as YFSETQ. About this clone: Its antigen is unidentified.

The table came from immunoSEQ multiplex PCR; TCRdb's copy has only in-frame clones and leaves some out. The data show about 270,000 clones, around 93% seen once. General study points: The reported proportion of spike-specific TCRs targeting unmutated variant regions was nearly half. At study baseline, merely five or six AZD1222 recipients were seropositive. Along spike, vaccine-associated CD4 TCRs were found throughout, with dominance at 160-218 and 743-854. Repertoire sampling happened only post peak T cell response.

The specimen was peripheral blood, collected 28 days after the second AZD1222 dose. The gene calls are TRBV5-1 and TRBJ2-7; D is possibly TRBD1 (5 bases). The sequence was obtained from an adult who received the AZD1222 COVID-19 vaccine. This CDR3 reads CASGTGAREQYF. CDR3 bases: TGCGCCAGCGGTACAGGAGCGAGGGAGCAGTACTTC.